This T cell receptor beta chain was sequenced in a study of blood T cell repertoires in COVID-19. Study-level information: The origin of the acute and convalescent COVID-19 samples was the United States, Italy and Spain. The analysed material was cDNA or gDNA that came from T cells, B-cell-depleted T cells, or PBMCs.

Cohort 3 donors were reported recovered after two negative PCRs, clearance, or symptom resolution. In the authors' workflow: Amplification with reference gene primers provided the estimates of nucleated cell counts. Data came from immunoSEQ multiplex PCR; TCRdb stores just in-frame clones and leaves some out. Clone size and the V and J calls come from that table; the DNA yielded D and trimming. The data show about 330,000 clones, with approximately 92% seen just once and around 20% held by the top ten. V lost 1 base to trimming and J lost 1 base; unmatched junction nucleotides: 1. From germline, CDR1 is LNHDA and CDR2 SQIVND (reference sequence). CDR3 length: 15 residues.

Sequencing was done on a sample of PBMCs or T cells enriched from blood (not recorded which). The TCR originated in a woman aged 25 to 39 who had recovered from COVID-19. The chain couples TRBV19 to TRBJ2-7, with TRBD2 matching 10 bases. The CDR3 loop is CASSIGTSGSYEQYF. CDR3 coding DNA: TGTGCCAGTAGTATAGGGACTAGCGGTTCCTACGAGCAGTACTTC.